The entry that follows covers one T cell receptor (beta chain) sequence. V gave up 8 bases and J gave up 2 bases, with 19 bases separating them. The germline V gene has CDR1 GTSNPN and CDR2 SVGIG (reference sequence). The CDR3 has 15 residues. This specimen comes from a study of blood T cell repertoires in COVID-19. Study as a whole: Acute-phase and convalescent COVID-19 samples originated in the United States, Italy and Spain. T cells, B-cell-depleted T cells, or PBMCs provided the cDNA or gDNA that served as material.

Some clones are missing from TCRdb's copy, which holds only in-frame ones; the method was immunoSEQ multiplex PCR. The repertoire consists of some 110,000 clones, with roughly 80% occurring once and the leading ten covering 15% to 20%. The receptor was isolated from a woman in her seventies with acute or convalescent COVID-19. V usage is TRBV30 and J usage is TRBJ1-3; tentatively, D is TRBD1 (5 bases). The sample consisted of peripheral blood. The CDR3: CARWAAGPTGNTIYF. CDR3 sequence (DNA): TGTGCCCGATGGGCCGCGGGGCCTACTGGAAACACCATATATTTT.